This TCR beta chain was sequenced in a study of shared clonotypes between healthy human individuals. Study-level results: Only blood samples were collected, and tissue repertoires likely differ. Lower generation probabilities were found for non-shared clonotypes than for those shared by all four donors.

The study ran the assay at deep level. The repertoire was sequenced with immunoSEQ multiplex PCR; TCRdb's copy has only in-frame clones and lacks some. The sample records roughly 1,100,000 clones, under 80% being singletons. Naive CD45RA+ and memory CD45RA-negative subsets were split from CD4+ cells. The CDR3 runs 16 residues. The germline V gene has CDR1 MNHNS and CDR2 SASEGT. J gave up 1 base and V 3 bases, and 4 bases lay outside the gene matches. A note on this clone: No antigen is known for it.

The gene calls are TRBV6-1 and TRBJ2-2, with 8 bases aligning to TRBD2. Sequenced input: memory CD4+ T cells sorted from blood. Subset of the sample: CD45RA-negative fraction. This receptor was identified in a young man in good health. The chain's CDR3 is CASSERLAGNTGELFF. In DNA, the CDR3 is TGTGCCAGCAGTGAGAGGCTAGCGGGGAACACCGGGGAGCTGTTTTTT.